The 23 T cell receptor beta chains below were found in one sample sequenced in a study of regulatory T cells in long-lasting Graves disease. The time point: persistent/refractory GD, antithyroid drugs over 5 years with positive TRAb. After RNA was extracted from PBMCs, the TCR library was made from it. Construction of the TCR beta libraries employed iRepertoire HTBI primers in conjunction with Arm-PCR of CDR3 regions. MiXCR, applied by TCRdb to the multiplex PCR reads, yields one record per CDR3 protein. The sample has about 660,000 distinct CDR3 sequences; 30% are singletons. The sample was peripheral blood mononuclear cells (PBMCs), taken when the disease was refractory, from a patient treated with antithyroid drugs. The origin of the receptors is a female donor with Graves disease.

This clonotype was found a few times. The V call is TRBV3-1, the J call TRBJ1-2, with D uncertain. The CDR3 contains 16 residues. Germline V gene lookup returns CDR1 LGHDT and CDR2 YNNKEL (reference sequence). Trimming took 0 bases from V and 0 from J, leaving 11 bases between them. The CDR3 is CASSQDGSGANYGYTF. The CDR3 DNA is TGTGCCAGCAGCCAAGATGGCAGCGGGGCTAACTATGGCTACACCTTC.

The V gene is TRBV12-3 or TRBV12-4, the J gene TRBJ1-5; D call uncertain. The CDR3 contains 17 residues. The V and J ends lost 5 bases and 0 bases respectively, with 17 bases between them. DNA for the CDR3: TGTGCCAGCAGTAGTAATGCTTTGGGTGTTAGCAATCAGCCCCAGCATTTT. It yields the protein CASSSNALGVSNQPQHF.

The chain carries TRBV20-1 and TRBJ2-5, with D uncertain. This CDR3 is built from 12 residues. Trimming cost V 6 bases and J 4 bases, with 12 bases left between them. Germline values: CDR1 DFQATT, CDR2 SNEGSKA (reference sequence). CDR3 loop: CSATEIGETQYF. The CDR3 DNA is TGCAGTGCAACAGAGATTGGAGAGACCCAGTACTTC.

The chain is built from TRBV20-1 and TRBJ1-5, with TRBD1 matching over 8 bases. CDR3 length: 13 amino acids. Trimming took 4 bases from V and 6 from J; bases not matched to a gene: 5. Germline lookup yields CDR1 DFQATT and CDR2 SNEGSKA (reference sequence). CDR3: CSATHTGGQPQHF. The CDR3 region has the DNA TGCAGTGCTACTCACACAGGGGGTCAGCCCCAGCATTTT.

The rearrangement links TRBV6-1 to TRBJ2-7; 7 nucleotides line up with TRBD1. The CDR3 is 12 amino acids. V dropped 5 bases and J dropped 6; count of bases not matched to a gene: 4. CDR1 MNHNS and CDR2 SASEGT come from the germline V gene. The CDR3 is CASSQGQIEQYF. The CDR3 DNA sequence: TGTGCCAGCAGTCAGGGACAGATCGAGCAGTACTTC.

The chain is built from TRBV3-1 and TRBJ1-1; TRBD1 agrees at 11 bases. Germline trimming cut 2 bases from V and 6 bases from J; bases unmatched to any gene: 8. The CDR3 is 16 residues long. Germline CDR1 LGHDT, CDR2 YNNKEL (reference sequence). As DNA, the CDR3 is TGTGCCAGCAGCCAACCCGTGGGACAGGGGGGAGCTGAAGCTTTCTTT. This codes for CASSQPVGQGGAEAFF.

This rearrangement joins TRBV25-1 to TRBJ1-6; D perhaps matches TRBD1 (5 bases). The V end was cut by 1 base, the J end by 14 bases, with 12 bases between. This CDR3 spans 13 amino acids. CDR1 and CDR2 from the germline V gene are MGHDK and SYGVNS. The DNA of the CDR3 is TGTGCCAGCAGTGAATCCGGGGGAAAGGCCCTCCACTTT. Amino acids: CASSESGGKALHF.

V gene TRBV27 combines with J gene TRBJ2-1, with no clear D. Trimming removed 5 bases at V and 8 bases at J, with 19 bases between. This CDR3 contains 15 residues. The germline V gene has CDR1 MNHEY and CDR2 SMNVEV (reference sequence). In DNA, the CDR3 is TGTGCCAGCAGTGAAGGGCCGATCCCGCGCGATGAGCAGTTCTTC. Translation: CASSEGPIPRDEQFF.

This clonotype appeared a few times. The chain joins TRBV20-1 to TRBJ1-2; weak D call: TRBD1 (5 bases). This CDR3 region has 16 residues. Germline assignment: CDR1 DFQATT and CDR2 SNEGSKA (reference sequence). The V end was cut by 6 bases, the J end by 0 bases, with 20 bases between. The DNA for the CDR3 is TGCAGTGCCAACAACCTCCATAGGGGTTCTAACTATGGCTACACCTTC. This gives the protein CSANNLHRGSNYGYTF.

This clonotype came up a few times. V is TRBV20-1 and J is TRBJ2-3, with 15 bases matching TRBD2. J was trimmed by 5 bases and V by 7 bases; bases with no gene match: 4. The CDR3 has 14 residues. CDR1 and CDR2 (germline): DFQATT, SNEGSKA (reference sequence). This CDR3 reads CSVLGLAGGDTQYF. The CDR3 region has the DNA TGCAGTGTGTTGGGACTAGCGGGAGGAGATACGCAGTATTTT.

This clonotype was observed many times. V is TRBV20-1 and J is TRBJ2-2, with D unresolved. The CDR3 runs 11 residues. Per germline, CDR1 DFQATT and CDR2 SNEGSKA (reference sequence). Trimming removed 6 bases from V and 4 bases from J, with 6 bases in between. In DNA, the CDR3 is TGCAGTGCCCGGCGCACCGGGGAGCTGTTTTTT. Its translation: CSARRTGELFF.

The CDR3 DNA reads as TGCGCCAGCAGCTCCACTAGTGGGCACGAGCAGTACTTC. This encodes CASSSTSGHEQYF. The rearrangement links TRBV5-1 to TRBJ2-7, with D tentatively TRBD2 (5 bases). This CDR3 region has 13 residues. The germline V gene has CDR1 SGHRS and CDR2 YFSETQ. V lost 3 bases and J 5 bases, leaving 12 bases between the germline ends.

The chain combines TRBV19 with TRBJ1-1; 8 bases fit TRBD1. The CDR3 sequence is 13 residues long. Germline V lookup: CDR1 LNHDA, CDR2 SQIVND (reference sequence). Losses at the gene ends were 5 bases for V and 7 bases for J; bases not matched to a gene: 6. CDR3 sequence (DNA): TGTGCCAGTAGTGCGGACAGGGCGGGTGAAGCTTTCTTT. Protein sequence: CASSADRAGEAFF.

V and J are TRBV20-1 and TRBJ2-2, with TRBD2 matching over 7 bases. This CDR3 has 15 residues. The germline V gene encodes CDR1 DFQATT and CDR2 SNEGSKA (reference sequence). Trimming at V came to 5 bases and at J to 0 bases, leaving 6 bases not matched to a gene. CDR3 sequence (DNA): TGCAGTGCTCTGGCTAGCGGAGCGAACACCGGGGAGCTGTTTTTT. This gives the protein CSALASGANTGELFF.

The chain links TRBV6-1 to TRBJ2-6; 7 nucleotides agree with TRBD2. Germline V gene sequence: CDR1 MNHNS, CDR2 SASEGT. Trimming cost V 7 bases and J 0 bases; bases outside gene matches: 3. This CDR3 is built from 15 residues. The CDR3 coding sequence is TGTGCCAGCACTAGCGGACCCTCTGGGGCCAACGTCCTGACTTTC. Its translation: CASTSGPSGANVLTF.

This chain links TRBV6-1 with TRBJ1-1; D not resolved. Deletions cut 10 bases from V and 5 bases from J, with 14 bases between. There are 12 residues in the CDR3. Germline CDR1 MNHNS, CDR2 SASEGT. CDR3 nucleotides: TGTGCCACTAGGCCCGGTGGGACTGAAGCTTTCTTT. Protein sequence: CATRPGGTEAFF.

The sample holds a few counts of this clonotype. The chain joins TRBV18 to TRBJ2-6; D ambiguous. V lost 0 bases and J 0 bases, leaving 6 bases between the germline ends. The germline V gene has CDR1 KGHSH and CDR2 LQKENI. The CDR3 runs to 16 residues. DNA of the CDR3: TGTGCCAGCTCACCACCGTCGAGCTCTGGGGCCAACGTCCTGACTTTC. The encoded protein is CASSPPSSSGANVLTF.

This sequence joins TRBV20-1 and TRBJ1-5, with D possibly matching TRBD1 (5 bases). This CDR3 region has 16 residues. V lost 5 bases, J lost 0 bases, and 17 bases lay in between. Germline V gene sequence: CDR1 DFQATT, CDR2 SNEGSKA (reference sequence). The CDR3 spells CSAYDSPSYSNQPQHF. The CDR3 nucleotides are TGCAGTGCTTACGACAGCCCTAGCTATAGCAATCAGCCCCAGCATTTT.

The V call is TRBV12-3 or TRBV12-4, the J call TRBJ1-5; possibly TRBD1 for D (5 bases). The CDR3 contains 15 residues. Trimming pared 3 bases from V and 2 bases from J, leaving 11 bases between. Here the CDR3 reads CASSFGGIGNQPQHF. The CDR3 bases are TGTGCCAGCAGTTTCGGGGGGATTGGCAATCAGCCCCAGCATTTT.

This clonotype was recorded a few times. This rearrangement joins TRBV11-3 to TRBJ1-1, with D unclear. Trimming removed 0 bases at V and 4 bases at J, with 9 bases between. The germline V gene has CDR1 SGHNT and CDR2 YENEEA. The CDR3 length is 14 residues. Here the CDR3 reads CASSLDPHSTEAFF. The CDR3 bases are TGTGCCAGCAGCTTAGACCCCCATTCCACTGAAGCTTTCTTT.

Many counts were recorded for this clonotype. The rearrangement joins TRBV28 to TRBJ1-2; D unclear. V lost 7 bases and J 2 bases, leaving 11 bases between the germline ends. Germline V gene sequence: CDR1 MDHEN, CDR2 SYDVKM. CDR3 length: 13 residues. The CDR3 sequence is CASKTRVNYGYTF. The CDR3 DNA reads as TGTGCCAGCAAGACCCGGGTGAACTATGGCTACACCTTC.

This clonotype has ten or more counts. J is TRBJ1-2 and V is TRBV2, with a weak D call TRBD1 (6 bases). Germline CDR1 and CDR2: SNHLY and FYNNEI. The CDR3 is 13 residues long. The V and J ends lost 6 bases and 1 base respectively, with 9 bases between them. For the CDR3, the DNA is TGTGCCAGCAGAAGGACAGTTAACTATGGCTACACCTTC. It translates to CASRRTVNYGYTF.

This clonotype was seen a few times. This sequence joins TRBV12-3 or TRBV12-4 and TRBJ2-7, with D unclear. The CDR3 extends over 11 amino acids. The ends were cut back, 6 bases at V and 9 bases at J, with 12 bases in the middle. The CDR3, as DNA: TGTGCCAGCAGGGTAGGCGCTCTGCAGTACTTC. Its translation: CASRVGALQYF.